This TCR beta chain is drawn from a study of memory CD4+ T cells and cytomegalovirus serostatus. Whole-study context: Healthy Belgian adult donors included roughly ten CMV-positive and more than 20 CMV-negative people.

This CDR3 contains 17 residues. CDR1 is SGHTA, CDR2 FQGNSA, per germline. Trimming cost V 7 bases and J 1 base, with 23 bases left between them. The repertoire was sequenced with immunoSEQ multiplex PCR; TCRdb's copy has only in-frame clones and lacks some. Counted here are some 45,000 clones, roughly 74% occurring once; the ten biggest clones make up 0.9% to 1.5%. The sort gate was single viable CD3+CD4+CD8-CD45RO+ cells for memory CD4+ T cells. Sequenced input: memory CD4+ T cells from blood. The J gene is TRBJ2-7, the V gene TRBV7-2; possibly TRBD1 for D (7 bases). The TCR comes from an adult in good health and CMV-seropositive. The CDR3 nucleotides read TGTGCCAGCACTGGTGGCAGGGGGGAAAAAGGGTCCTACGAGCAGTACTTC. Amino acids: CASTGGRGEKGSYEQYF. The full variable domain, its missing parts supplied by reference TRBV7-2 and TRBJ2-7, is GAGVSQSPSNKVTEKGKDVELRCDPISGHTALYWYRQSLGQGLEFLIYFQGNSAPDKSGLPSDRFSAERTGGSVSTLTIQRTQQEDSAVYLCASTGGRGEKGSYEQYFGPGTRLTVT.